The 29 T cell receptor beta chains below were found in one sample sequenced in a study of cytomegalovirus exposure and HLA in healthy donors. PCR primers comprised 60 Vbeta and 13 Jbeta primers. Only in-frame clones appear in the TCRdb table, and some are missing; sequencing was by immunoSEQ multiplex PCR. The sample carries fewer than 150,000 clones, roughly 80% recorded once. Sample: PBMCs. The receptors were sampled from a female donor in good health and CMV-seropositive.

The rearrangement links TRBV7-8 to TRBJ2-7; tentatively, D is TRBD2 (5 bases). V lost 1 base to trimming and J lost 7 bases, with 17 bases between them. This CDR3 spans 15 amino acids. Germline lookup yields CDR1 SGHVS and CDR2 FQNEAQ. The CDR3 DNA reads TGTGCCAGCAGCTTAGATGGTAGCAATACGGGGGAGCAGTACTTC. Amino acids: CASSLDGSNTGEQYF. The full variable domain, its missing parts supplied by reference TRBV7-8 and TRBJ2-7, is GAGVSQSPRYKVAKRGQDVALRCDPISGHVSLFWYQQALGQGPEFLTYFQNEAQLDKSGLPSDRFFAERPEGSVSTLKIQRTQQEDSAVYLCASSLDGSNTGEQYFGPGTRLTVT.

This clone was counted only a few times. The chain uses TRBV18 and TRBJ1-1; tentatively, D is TRBD1 (6 bases). Germline values: CDR1 KGHSH, CDR2 LQKENI. The ends were cut back, 4 bases at V and 1 base at J, with 10 bases in the middle. This CDR3 contains 14 residues. CDR3 residues: CASSLQQGNTEAFF. The DNA for the CDR3 is TGTGCCAGCTCACTACAACAGGGGAACACTGAAGCTTTCTTT.

The V gene is TRBV5-4, the J gene TRBJ1-5; 12 bases agree with TRBD1. CDR1 and CDR2 from the germline V gene are SGHNT and YYREEE (reference sequence). Losses at the gene ends were 2 bases for V and 5 bases for J; bases not matched to a gene: 11. The CDR3 extends over 18 amino acids. CDR3 in amino acids: CASSFMGQGARRDQPQHF. In nucleotides, the CDR3 is TGTGCCAGCAGCTTTATGGGACAGGGGGCCCGCCGGGATCAGCCCCAGCATTTT.

The CDR3 DNA reads as TGTGCCAGCAGCTTTACCCAGAACCTTTTGGGCTACACCTTC. Translation: CASSFTQNLLGYTF. The chain combines TRBV7-9 with TRBJ1-2, with unresolved D. This CDR3 is 14 amino acids long. From germline, CDR1 is SEHNR and CDR2 FQNEAQ (reference sequence). The germline V and J ends were trimmed by 3 bases and 8 bases, with 16 bases remaining between them.

CDR3: CASSKEQGRWGIHEQYF. CDR3 nucleotide sequence: TGTGCCAGCAGCAAAGAACAGGGGAGGTGGGGCATCCACGAGCAGTACTTC. The chain recombines TRBV7-2 with TRBJ2-7; TRBD1 might be the D (7 bases). The germline gives CDR1 SGHTA, CDR2 FQGNSA. V was cut by 5 bases and J by 5 bases, with 25 bases left in between. The CDR3 extends over 17 amino acids.

The chain links TRBV4-1 to TRBJ1-5; possible D gene TRBD1, 5 bases. V was shortened by 0 bases and J by 1 base, with 10 bases between the two germline ends. This CDR3 region has 16 residues. In germline, CDR1 is MGHRA, CDR2 YSYEKL. The CDR3 region is CASSQEGLTSNQPQHF. The CDR3 coding sequence is TGCGCCAGCAGCCAAGAGGGGCTCACAAGCAATCAGCCCCAGCATTTT.

V usage is TRBV30 and J usage is TRBJ1-2; 7 bases fit TRBD1. The V gene's germline CDR1 is GTSNPN and CDR2 SVGIG (reference sequence). V shed 4 bases, J shed 3 bases, and the junction held 14 bases outside the gene matches. The CDR3 runs 16 residues. The CDR3 sequence is CAWIRPLTGDDYGYTF. For the CDR3, the DNA is TGTGCCTGGATCAGGCCCCTCACAGGGGATGACTATGGCTACACCTTC.

The chain has TRBV11-2 and TRBJ1-4; D ambiguous. Trimming stripped 3 bases from V and 2 bases from J, with 10 bases between. This CDR3 contains 15 residues. Germline V gene lookup returns CDR1 SGHAT and CDR2 FQNNGV. The CDR3, as DNA: TGTGCCAGCAGCTTCGCGGAAGTGACTAATGAAAAACTGTTTTTT. It yields the protein CASSFAEVTNEKLFF.

The CDR3 coding sequence is TGTGCCAGCAGCTTACCCGCGGTGATGAACACTGAAGCTTTCTTT. The encoded protein is CASSLPAVMNTEAFF. The chain is built from TRBV5-6 and TRBJ1-1, with D unclear. Per the germline V gene, CDR1 is SGHDT and CDR2 is YYEEEE. The CDR3 has 15 residues. V was trimmed by 2 bases and J by 0 bases, leaving 11 bases between them.

A single count supports this clone. The chain is built from TRBV18 and TRBJ2-7, with TRBD1 matching 7 bases. CDR3 length: 14 amino acids. After removal of 1 base from V and 6 bases from J, the junction contained 6 bases not matched to a gene. From germline, CDR1 is KGHSH and CDR2 LQKENI. The CDR3: CASSPQGAESEQYF. The CDR3 DNA reads TGTGCCAGCTCACCACAGGGGGCGGAAAGCGAGCAGTACTTC.

The chain employs TRBV7-9 and TRBJ2-6; 16 bases are shared with TRBD2. This CDR3 is built from 18 residues. Germline CDR1 is SEHNR and CDR2 is FQNEAQ (reference sequence). The ends lost 5 bases at V and 4 bases at J; junction bases unmatched: 5. CDR3 nucleotide sequence: TGTGCCAGCAGCCCGGGACTAGCGGGGGGGCCCGGGGCCAACGTCCTGACTTTC. As protein: CASSPGLAGGPGANVLTF. The entire variable domain, with the rest obtained from reference TRBV7-9 and TRBJ2-6, is as follows: DTGVSQNPRHKITKRGQNVTFRCDPISEHNRLYWYRQTLGQGPEFLTYFQNEAQLEKSRLLSDRFSAERPKGSFSTLEIQRTEQGDSAMYLCASSPGLAGGPGANVLTFGAGSRLTVL.

The CDR3 is CAWSKTATNEKLFF. In DNA, the CDR3 is TGTGCCTGGAGTAAGACAGCAACTAATGAAAAACTGTTTTTT. This chain connects TRBV30 to TRBJ1-4; D might be TRBD1 (5 bases). Trimming removed 2 bases from V and 0 bases from J, with 7 bases in between. The germline V gene encodes CDR1 GTSNPN and CDR2 SVGIG (reference sequence). This CDR3 spans 14 amino acids.

V usage is TRBV30 and J usage is TRBJ2-5; 8 bases map to TRBD1. The CDR3 is made up of 16 amino acids. Unmatched junction bases numbered 15, after V lost 1 base and J lost 8 bases. Germline-derived CDR1 and CDR2 are GTSNPN and SVGIG (reference sequence). The CDR3 coding sequence is TGTGCCTGGAGTGGGACAGGGCCTTCTTTAAGTGACACCCAGTACTTC. It yields the protein CAWSGTGPSLSDTQYF.

This chain joins TRBV5-8 and TRBJ2-6; TRBD2 might be the D (5 bases). The CDR3 covers 16 residues. The germline V and J ends were trimmed by 1 base and 3 bases, with 11 bases remaining between them. Germline V gene lookup returns CDR1 SGHTS and CDR2 YDEGEE. CDR3 sequence (DNA): TGTGCCAGCAGCTTGATTTCCGGGGTTGGGGCCAACGTCCTGACTTTC. Residues: CASSLISGVGANVLTF.

The chain is built from TRBV19 and TRBJ1-5, with 10 bases matching TRBD1. Germline V gene lookup returns CDR1 LNHDA and CDR2 SQIVND (reference sequence). This CDR3 is built from 16 residues. V was pared by 6 bases and J by 5 bases, with 10 bases of the junction left unmatched. The CDR3 nucleotides are TGTGCCAGTAGGACCCAAGACAGGGGGCAACATCAGCCCCAGCATTTT. This codes for CASRTQDRGQHQPQHF.

The chain combines TRBV7-3 with TRBJ2-2; 9 bases agree with TRBD2. V shed 2 bases, J shed 6 bases, and the junction held 4 bases outside the gene matches. CDR1 and CDR2 from the germline V gene are SGHTA and FQGTGA. This CDR3 is 15 amino acids long. CDR3 loop: CASSLAGGPPGELFF. For the CDR3, the DNA is TGTGCCAGCAGCTTAGCGGGGGGGCCACCCGGGGAGCTGTTTTTT.

The chain combines TRBV27 with TRBJ1-4; D is unresolved. V was trimmed by 6 bases and J by 4 bases, leaving 12 bases between them. CDR1 is MNHEY, CDR2 SMNVEV, per germline (reference sequence). This CDR3 spans 14 amino acids. CDR3 residues: CASRPFGSNEKLFF. The CDR3 DNA is TGTGCCAGCAGGCCCTTTGGCAGTAATGAAAAACTGTTTTTT.

The chain joins TRBV6-1 to TRBJ2-5, with D perhaps TRBD2 (5 bases). The CDR3 is 15 residues long. Germline CDR1 is MNHNS and CDR2 is SASEGT. Trimming left V 2 bases short and J 1 base short, with 11 bases between. CDR3 sequence (DNA): TGTGCCAGCAGTGAACGGGGTGGTCGCCAAGAGACCCAGTACTTC. This translates into CASSERGGRQETQYF.

The chain has TRBV27 and TRBJ1-2; D perhaps matches TRBD1 (5 bases). The CDR3 sequence is 14 residues long. Trimming shortened V by 6 bases and J by 8 bases, and 19 bases separated the two germline ends. Germline assignment: CDR1 MNHEY and CDR2 SMNVEV (reference sequence). CDR3 nucleotide sequence: TGTGCCAGCAGCCCCTACCAGGGAAGCAGGGGCTACACCTTC. Translated, it gives CASSPYQGSRGYTF.

The rearrangement joins TRBV2 to TRBJ2-7, with D possibly being TRBD1 (6 bases). Trimming cost V 5 bases and J 1 base, with 15 bases left between them. The CDR3 loop spans 15 amino acids. The germline V gene encodes CDR1 SNHLY and CDR2 FYNNEI. As DNA, the CDR3 is TGTGCCAGCAGTCCTGACAGGTGGGCGTCCTACGAGCAGTACTTC. Translation: CASSPDRWASYEQYF. The entire variable domain, with the rest obtained from reference TRBV2 and TRBJ2-7, is as follows: EPEVTQTPSHQVTQMGQEVILRCVPISNHLYFYWYRQILGQKVEFLVSFYNNEISEKSEIFDDQFSVERPDGSNFTLKIRSTKLEDSAMYFCASSPDRWASYEQYFGPGTRLTVT.

This clone was picked up one time. The chain employs TRBV5-1 and TRBJ2-7, with a weak D call TRBD2 (5 bases). Looked up from germline, CDR1 is SGHRS and CDR2 is YFSETQ. V was shortened by 4 bases and J by 7 bases, with 12 bases between the two germline ends. The CDR3 runs to 12 residues. The CDR3 here is CASSLTPGEQYF. For the CDR3, the DNA is TGCGCCAGCAGCCTTACACCGGGAGAGCAGTACTTC.

The CDR3 here is CASSNLDRPRPPVLGAFF. For the CDR3, the DNA is TGTGCCAGCAGTAACCTGGACAGGCCAAGGCCCCCCGTTTTGGGAGCTTTCTTT. V usage is TRBV27 and J usage is TRBJ1-1; 7 bases line up with TRBD1. This CDR3 comprises 18 residues. The V segment lost 5 bases and the J segment 10 bases; nucleotides outside the gene matches: 25. From germline, CDR1 is MNHEY and CDR2 SMNVEV (reference sequence).

J is TRBJ2-2 and V is TRBV10-3; 9 positions agree with TRBD1. The J segment lost 3 bases and the V segment lost 10 bases, leaving 15 bases of the junction unmatched. CDR3 size: 17 residues. Germline V CDR1 and CDR2: ENHRY, SYGVKD. The CDR3, as DNA: TGTGCCACCGCATTTCTAACAGGGGGCTCGTACACCGGGGAGCTGTTTTTT. The encoded protein is CATAFLTGGSYTGELFF.

The chain has TRBV18 and TRBJ1-2; D unclear. In germline, CDR1 is KGHSH, CDR2 LQKENI. The CDR3 extends over 12 amino acids. Trimming took off 1 base at V and 6 bases at J, with 6 bases between the two ends. CDR3 DNA: TGTGCCAGCTCACCACGTGCAGATGGCTACACCTTC. Translated: CASSPRADGYTF.

The chain uses TRBV9 and TRBJ2-2; 11 bases map to TRBD2. The CDR3 runs to 15 residues. Unmatched junction bases numbered 6, after V lost 4 bases and J lost 7 bases. The V gene's germline CDR1 is SGDLS and CDR2 YYNGEE. The CDR3 reads CASSSGLAGIGELFF. DNA for the CDR3: TGTGCCAGCAGCTCCGGACTAGCGGGCATCGGGGAGCTGTTTTTT.

This chain joins TRBV7-9 and TRBJ1-2; a possible D gene is TRBD1 (5 bases). This CDR3 is 13 amino acids long. The V gene's germline CDR1 is SEHNR and CDR2 FQNEAQ (reference sequence). The V and J ends lost 5 bases and 0 bases respectively, with 7 bases between them. The CDR3 loop reads CASSPRANYGYTF. As DNA, the CDR3 is TGTGCCAGCAGCCCCAGGGCTAACTATGGCTACACCTTC.

In this sample, this clone turned up a few times. The chain carries TRBV6-1 and TRBJ1-5; maybe TRBD1 (6 bases). Trimming shortened V by 8 bases and J by 6 bases, and 14 bases separated the two germline ends. CDR3 size: 13 residues. CDR1 and CDR2 (germline): MNHNS, SASEGT. This CDR3 is CASGLQGVQPQHF. The CDR3 nucleotides are TGTGCCAGCGGATTACAGGGTGTTCAGCCCCAGCATTTT.

The rearrangement uses TRBV7-8 and TRBJ1-4; the D gene is possibly TRBD1 (6 bases). Trimming took off 6 bases at V and 3 bases at J, with 8 bases between the two ends. Germline-derived CDR1 and CDR2 are SGHVS and FQNEAQ. The CDR3 spans 13 residues. As DNA, the CDR3 is TGTGCCAGCAGGCGGACAGCTAATGAAAAACTGTTTTTT. As protein: CASRRTANEKLFF. Full variable domain (outside the CDR3, taken from reference TRBV7-8 and TRBJ1-4): GAGVSQSPRYKVAKRGQDVALRCDPISGHVSLFWYQQALGQGPEFLTYFQNEAQLDKSGLPSDRFFAERPEGSVSTLKIQRTQQEDSAVYLCASRRTANEKLFFGSGTQLSVL.

This clone was seen more than once but under ten times. V and J are TRBV28 and TRBJ1-1; D is possibly TRBD1 (6 bases). Germline-derived CDR1 and CDR2 are MDHEN and SYDVKM. Deletions cut 6 bases from V and 1 base from J, with 15 bases between. The CDR3 loop spans 15 amino acids. CDR3 coding DNA: TGTGCCAGCAGACCTAGGGGGTGGAAGAACACTGAAGCTTTCTTT. Amino acids: CASRPRGWKNTEAFF.